The following is a TCR beta chain sequence with its context. The record originates from a study of beta chain features in type 1 diabetes. J lost 5 bases, V lost 2 bases, and 8 bases had no gene match. The length of the CDR3 is 15 residues. Germline V gene data show CDR1 as SGHTA and CDR2 as FQGNSA. Reverse transcription of all isolated RNA meant that expressed TCRB transcripts were sequenced. Profiled with immunoSEQ multiplex PCR; TCRdb holds only in-frame clones, not every one. In the table there are more than 300,000 clones, about 15% of which are singletons. The chain links TRBV7-2 to TRBJ2-5, with TRBD1 matching 7 bases. This clonotype was obtained from a woman younger than 30 in good health. Specimen: naive CD4+ T cells from blood. CDR3 protein: CASSLSRTGVETQYF. CDR3 coding DNA: TGTGCCAGCAGCTTAAGTCGAACAGGGGTGGAGACCCAGTACTTC. Filled out from reference TRBV7-2 and TRBJ2-5, the complete variable domain reads GAGVSQSPSNKVTEKGKDVELRCDPISGHTALYWYRQSLGQGLEFLIYFQGNSAPDKSGLPSDRFSAERTGGSVSTLTIQRTQQEDSAVYLCASSLSRTGVETQYFGPGTRLLVL.